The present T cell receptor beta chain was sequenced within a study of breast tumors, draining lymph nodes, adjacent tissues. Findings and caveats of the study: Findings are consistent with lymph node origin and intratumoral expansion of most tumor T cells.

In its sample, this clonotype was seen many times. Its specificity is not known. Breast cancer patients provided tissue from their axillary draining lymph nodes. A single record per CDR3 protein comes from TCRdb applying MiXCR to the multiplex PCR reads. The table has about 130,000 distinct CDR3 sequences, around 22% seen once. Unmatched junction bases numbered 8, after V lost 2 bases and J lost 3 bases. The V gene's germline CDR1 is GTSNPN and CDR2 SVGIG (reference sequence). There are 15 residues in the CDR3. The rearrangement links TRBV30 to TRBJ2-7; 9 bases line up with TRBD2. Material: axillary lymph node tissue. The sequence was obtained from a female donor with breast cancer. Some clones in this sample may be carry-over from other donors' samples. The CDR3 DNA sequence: TGTGCCTGGAGTCGTCTGAGCGGGAGGATCTACGAGCAGTACTTC. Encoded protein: CAWSRLSGRIYEQYF.